This TCR beta chain was identified during a study of blood T cell repertoires in COVID-19. Study overall: Collection of acute and convalescent COVID-19 samples took place in the United States, Italy and Spain.

Method: immunoSEQ multiplex PCR; TCRdb's copy keeps in-frame clones and lacks some. This sample has almost 200,000 clones, with around 89% found just once. Participants, about 18 to 90 years old, spanned 25 or so US areas. Cohorts were based on clinical histories the participants reported. Either two negative PCRs, clearance, or symptom resolution qualified Cohort 3 donors as recovered. Germline loops: CDR1 KGHDR, CDR2 SFDVKD. Trimming at V came to 7 bases and at J to 13 bases, leaving 5 bases not matched to a gene. The CDR3 is 11 residues long. V and J are TRBV24-1 and TRBJ2-1, with 8 bases that match TRBD1. This TCR came from a woman under 30 who had recovered from COVID-19. The sample comprised PBMCs or T cells enriched from blood (not recorded which). The CDR3: CATSLRGLQFF. The DNA for the CDR3 is TGTGCCACCAGCCTCAGGGGGCTCCAGTTCTTC.